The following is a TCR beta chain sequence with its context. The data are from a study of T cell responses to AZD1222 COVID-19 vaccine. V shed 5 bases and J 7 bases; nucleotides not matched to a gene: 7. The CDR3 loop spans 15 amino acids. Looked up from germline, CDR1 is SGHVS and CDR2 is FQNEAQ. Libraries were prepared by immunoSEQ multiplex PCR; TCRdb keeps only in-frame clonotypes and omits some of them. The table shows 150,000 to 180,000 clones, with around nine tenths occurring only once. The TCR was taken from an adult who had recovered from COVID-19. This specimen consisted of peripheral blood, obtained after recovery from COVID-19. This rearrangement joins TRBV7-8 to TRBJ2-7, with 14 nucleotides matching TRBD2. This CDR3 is CASSVTGTSGSEQYF. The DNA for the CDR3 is TGTGCCAGCAGCGTCACCGGGACTAGCGGGAGTGAGCAGTACTTC.